These 22 T cell receptor beta chains were sequenced from one sample in a study of cytomegalovirus exposure and HLA in healthy donors. Use of 60 Vbeta and 13 Jbeta primers characterized the PCR. The data were produced by immunoSEQ multiplex PCR, yet TCRdb's version contains in-frame clones alone and is incomplete. The sample includes more than 90,000 clones, about four fifths of them seen just once. Source material: PBMCs. The receptor source for this set is a woman aged 40 to 50 in good health and CMV-seronegative.

The chain joins TRBV11-2 to TRBJ2-7, with D maybe TRBD2 (6 bases). Per germline, CDR1 SGHAT and CDR2 FQNNGV. The CDR3 runs 17 residues. With 7 bases removed from V and 2 bases from J, the gap between germline ends came to 24 bases. CDR3 protein: CASNHGASVLRAYEQYF. The DNA for the CDR3 is TGTGCCAGCAACCATGGGGCTAGCGTTCTGAGAGCCTACGAGCAGTACTTC.

This clone was seen a handful of times. The gene calls are TRBV27 and TRBJ2-2, with D tentatively TRBD2 (5 bases). The V gene lost 6 bases and the J gene lost 4 bases, with 18 bases spanning the gap. The CDR3 runs to 16 residues. Germline V lookup: CDR1 MNHEY, CDR2 SMNVEV (reference sequence). In nucleotides, the CDR3 is TGTGCCAGCAGCCATTTTTTACGGAGCGGCACCGGGGAGCTGTTTTTT. Encoded protein: CASSHFLRSGTGELFF.

The V call is TRBV19, the J call TRBJ2-5; 13 positions agree with TRBD2. Germline V gene lookup returns CDR1 LNHDA and CDR2 SQIVND (reference sequence). The CDR3 consists of 17 residues. J was trimmed by 1 base and V by 4 bases; bases with no gene match: 6. CDR3 bases: TGTGCCAGTAGTAAACTAGCGGGAGGGGTCTTCCAAGAGACCCAGTACTTC. The encoded protein is CASSKLAGGVFQETQYF.

The chain is built from TRBV6-6 and TRBJ2-4; D remains unclear. The CDR3 consists of 14 residues. Trimming took 4 bases from V and 0 from J, leaving 7 bases between them. CDR1 is MNHNY, CDR2 SVGAGI, per germline (reference sequence). The CDR3 loop reads CASSLESAKNIQYF. CDR3 in DNA: TGTGCCAGCAGTTTAGAGTCAGCCAAAAACATTCAGTACTTC.

The genes are TRBV7-9 and TRBJ1-2; the D is unclear. There are 15 residues in the CDR3. The germline CDR1 and CDR2 sequences are SEHNR and FQNEAQ (reference sequence). The V end lost 3 bases, the J end lost 4 bases, and 15 bases lay between the germline ends. The CDR3 loop is CASSLETPAAYGYTF. CDR3 nucleotide sequence: TGTGCCAGCAGCTTGGAGACTCCTGCGGCCTATGGCTACACCTTC.

The V call is TRBV14, the J call TRBJ2-2; 9 bases are shared with TRBD1. V was pared by 3 bases and J by 6 bases, with 5 bases of the junction left unmatched. The length of the CDR3 is 15 residues. The germline CDR1 and CDR2 sequences are SGHDN and FVKESK. CDR3 bases: TGTGCCAGCAGCCAGCCGGGACAGGGATCCGGGGAGCTGTTTTTT. Translated: CASSQPGQGSGELFF.

This clone was counted between two and nine times. This rearrangement joins TRBV5-6 to TRBJ2-1; 7 nucleotides match TRBD1. CDR1 is SGHDT, CDR2 YYEEEE, per germline. The CDR3 length is 12 residues. The V gene end was trimmed by 3 bases and the J gene end by 7 bases; junction bases not matched to a gene: 1. CDR3 residues: CASSSTGNEQFF. The DNA of the CDR3 is TGTGCCAGCAGCTCGACAGGGAATGAGCAGTTCTTC.

The V gene is TRBV7-6, the J gene TRBJ2-5; 7 nucleotides agree with TRBD2. CDR1 is SGHVS and CDR2 is FNYEAQ in the germline V gene. Trimming took 3 bases from V and 0 from J; bases not matched to a gene: 4. The CDR3 has 15 residues. CDR3 region: CASSFVGGYQETQYF. Written as DNA, the CDR3 is TGTGCCAGCAGCTTTGTGGGGGGGTACCAAGAGACCCAGTACTTC.

The rearrangement joins TRBV28 to TRBJ2-2, with TRBD2 matching 7 bases. The CDR3 covers 18 residues. V shed 5 bases, J shed 1 base, and the junction held 13 bases outside the gene matches. Germline-derived CDR1 and CDR2 are MDHEN and SYDVKM. Here the CDR3 DNA reads TGTGCCAGCAGTGCCTGGGGGGGACTCAGCCAGAACACCGGGGAGCTGTTTTTT. Translation: CASSAWGGLSQNTGELFF.

This clone came up a few times. The chain carries TRBV2 and TRBJ2-5; 10 bases fit TRBD1. V gave up 6 bases and J gave up 2 bases; unmatched junction bases: 3. The CDR3 covers 14 residues. Germline CDR1 SNHLY, CDR2 FYNNEI. CDR3 sequence (DNA): TGTGCCAGCAGATGGACAGGGGGGCAAGAGACCCAGTACTTC. It translates to CASRWTGGQETQYF.

V usage is TRBV4-2 and J usage is TRBJ2-7; perhaps TRBD2 as D (6 bases). The CDR3 sequence is 17 residues long. Looked up from germline, CDR1 is LGHNA and CDR2 is YNFKEQ. V dropped 0 bases and J dropped 7 bases, with 22 bases sitting between them. The CDR3, as DNA: TGTGCCAGCAGCCAAGAGGGGTTGGGGGGTCTGAAATTGGAGCAGTACTTC. It yields the protein CASSQEGLGGLKLEQYF.

The chain is built from TRBV19 and TRBJ2-2; D might be TRBD2 (6 bases). The CDR3 has 16 amino acids. V gave up 4 bases and J gave up 6 bases, with 18 bases separating them. The germline CDR1 and CDR2 sequences are LNHDA and SQIVND (reference sequence). CDR3 nucleotides: TGTGCCAGTAGTACCGGCCCGGAGGGCGTCTCCGGGGAGCTGTTTTTT. Its protein is CASSTGPEGVSGELFF.

The rearrangement joins TRBV6-4 to TRBJ2-1, with 11 bases aligning to TRBD2. The germline gives CDR1 MRHNA, CDR2 SNTAGT. This CDR3 has 19 amino acids. Trimming removed 3 bases from V and 0 bases from J; junction bases left unmatched: 10. CDR3 in DNA: TGTGCCAGCAGTGAGATGGGACTAGCGGTTGGGAGCTCCTACAATGAGCAGTTCTTC. Its protein product is CASSEMGLAVGSSYNEQFF.

This clone was counted a few times. The J gene is TRBJ2-1, the V gene TRBV9; D may be TRBD2 (7 bases). Trimming removed 0 bases at V and 5 bases at J, with 12 bases between. Germline V gene data show CDR1 as SGDLS and CDR2 as YYNGEE. This CDR3 contains 15 residues. CDR3 loop: CASSVAGGPHNEQFF. The CDR3 DNA is TGTGCCAGCAGCGTAGCGGGGGGCCCCCACAATGAGCAGTTCTTC.

The chain uses TRBV18 and TRBJ1-4, with 11 bases fitting TRBD1. CDR3 length: 15 amino acids. Germline CDR1 KGHSH, CDR2 LQKENI. With V trimmed by 5 bases and J by 8 bases, 7 bases remained unmatched. The CDR3 DNA is TGTGCCAGCTCATCGAGCGGGACAGGGGGAGAAAAACTGTTTTTT. Translated: CASSSSGTGGEKLFF.

V gene TRBV5-4 combines with J gene TRBJ1-2; D is ambiguous. Germline V lookup: CDR1 SGHNT, CDR2 YYREEE (reference sequence). There are 14 residues in the CDR3. Trimming took 2 bases from V and 2 from J, leaving 10 bases between them. CDR3 coding DNA: TGTGCCAGCAGCTTAGGAGACCAAAACTATGGCTACACCTTC. Translation: CASSLGDQNYGYTF.

The table lists this clone with a few counts. The chain has TRBV6-5 and TRBJ1-2; possible D gene TRBD1, 5 bases. The CDR3 loop spans 13 amino acids. V lost 0 bases and J lost 6, with 8 bases in between. The germline gives CDR1 MNHEY, CDR2 SVGAGI. CDR3 sequence: CASSYSHRNGYTF. In DNA form, the CDR3 reads TGTGCCAGCAGTTACTCGCACAGGAATGGCTACACCTTC.

The chain couples TRBV4-3 to TRBJ2-2; tentative D call: TRBD1 (5 bases). There are 16 residues in the CDR3. The V gene lost 1 base and the J gene lost 0 bases, with 9 bases spanning the gap. CDR1 is LGHNA, CDR2 YSLEER, per germline. The CDR3 sequence: CASSQGGGANTGELFF. CDR3 in DNA: TGCGCCAGCAGCCAAGGGGGCGGCGCGAACACCGGGGAGCTGTTTTTT.

The chain couples TRBV6-6 to TRBJ2-3, with D possibly matching TRBD1 (6 bases). This CDR3 contains 14 residues. Trimming cost V 2 bases and J 3 bases, with 9 bases left between them. Germline-derived CDR1 and CDR2 are MNHNY and SVGAGI (reference sequence). The CDR3 protein is CASSYGQSTDTQYF. The CDR3 bases are TGTGCCAGCAGTTACGGACAGTCTACAGATACGCAGTATTTT.

The chain links TRBV9 to TRBJ1-1; TRBD1 agrees at 8 bases. With V trimmed by 0 bases and J by 5 bases, 18 bases remained unmatched. Germline assignment: CDR1 SGDLS and CDR2 YYNGEE. This CDR3 has 19 residues. CDR3 loop: CASSVATGGRAGGRTEAFF. The CDR3 nucleotides read TGTGCCAGCAGCGTAGCTACAGGGGGTAGGGCAGGGGGCAGGACTGAAGCTTTCTTT. The full variable domain, in which reference TRBV9 and TRBJ1-1 provide the parts outside the CDR3, is DSGVTQTPKHLITATGQRVTLRCSPRSGDLSVYWYQQSLDQGLQFLIQYYNGEERAKGNILERFSAQQFPDLHSELNLSSLELGDSALYFCASSVATGGRAGGRTEAFFGQGTRLTVV.

J is TRBJ2-6 and V is TRBV30, with D tentatively TRBD2 (5 bases). The CDR3 is 15 residues long. Trimming left V 0 bases short and J 2 bases short, with 8 bases between. CDR1 and CDR2 from the germline V gene are GTSNPN and SVGIG (reference sequence). CDR3 in DNA: TGTGCCTGGAGTGTGATGAGGGCTGGGGCCAACGTCCTGACTTTC. It encodes CAWSVMRAGANVLTF.

The V and J genes are TRBV6-6 and TRBJ1-1; no reliable D call. V lost 0 bases, J lost 5 bases, and 10 bases lay in between. Per germline, CDR1 MNHNY and CDR2 SVGAGI (reference sequence). The CDR3 sequence is 14 residues long. This CDR3 is CASSYSSRETEAFF. CDR3 DNA: TGTGCCAGCAGTTACTCCTCTAGAGAAACTGAAGCTTTCTTT.